This TCR beta chain was observed in a study of blood T cell repertoires in COVID-19. On the study more broadly: Italy, Spain and the United States were the sources of the convalescent and acute COVID-19 samples. The analysed material was cDNA or gDNA that came from T cells, B-cell-depleted T cells, or PBMCs.

Trimming stripped 2 bases from V and 5 bases from J, with 13 bases between. Germline-derived CDR1 and CDR2 are GTSNPN and SVGIG (reference sequence). This CDR3 is built from 13 residues. Original methodology: It was from reference gene primer amplification that nucleated cell counts were estimated. The repertoire was sequenced with immunoSEQ multiplex PCR; TCRdb's copy has only in-frame clones and lacks some. V, J and clone size are taken as reported in that table, and D and trimming were inferred from the DNA itself. The table lists some 380,000 clones, approximately 88% of them singletons, with roughly 1.9% in the top ten. Living in about two dozen US areas, the participants were between roughly 18 and 89 years of age.

The chain joins TRBV30 to TRBJ2-7; tentative D call: TRBD2 (5 bases). This TCR was recovered from a middle-aged woman with acute COVID-19. Sequencing was performed on PBMCs or T cells enriched from blood (not recorded which). The CDR3 coding sequence is TGTGCCTGGAGTACTGAGGGTCGCAACGAGCAGTACTTC. It encodes CAWSTEGRNEQYF.